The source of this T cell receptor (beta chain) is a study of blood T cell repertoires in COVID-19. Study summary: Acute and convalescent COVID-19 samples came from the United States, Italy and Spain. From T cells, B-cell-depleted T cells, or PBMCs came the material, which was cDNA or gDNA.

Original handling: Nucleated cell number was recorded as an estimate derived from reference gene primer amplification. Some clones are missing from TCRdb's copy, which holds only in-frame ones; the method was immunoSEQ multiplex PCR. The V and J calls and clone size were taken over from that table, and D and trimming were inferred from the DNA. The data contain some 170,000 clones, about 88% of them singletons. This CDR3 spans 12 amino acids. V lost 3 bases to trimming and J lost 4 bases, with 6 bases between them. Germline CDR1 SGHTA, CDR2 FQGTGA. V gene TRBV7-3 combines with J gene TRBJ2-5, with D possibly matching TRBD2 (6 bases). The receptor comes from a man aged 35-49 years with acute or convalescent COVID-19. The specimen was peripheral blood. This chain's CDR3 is CASSFGGETQYF. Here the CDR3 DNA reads TGTGCCAGCAGCTTCGGGGGAGAGACCCAGTACTTC.